A selection of T cell receptor beta chains follows, all from one sample in a study of blood T cell repertoires in COVID-19. Clones were read by immunoSEQ multiplex PCR, and TCRdb kept only the in-frame ones, dropping some. The sample lists about 500,000 clones; 89% were seen once. The specimen was peripheral blood. Receptors were obtained from a man aged 18 to 30 with COVID-19, enrolled during active disease. The CDR3 runs from the conserved cysteine through the conserved F or W. D genes are given only for firm matches. Clone size appears in some rows only: once, few, many, or a class for an expanded clone.

TGTGCCAGCAGCCAAGTGGGAGCGGGAGGGCCGGAGACCCAGTACTTC | CASSQVGAGGPETQYF | TRBJ2-5 | TRBV4-2 | . | TRBD2
TGTGCCAGCAGTGTGACAGGGGGTGAAAAACTGTTTTTT | CASSVTGGEKLFF | TRBJ1-4 | TRBV2 | . | TRBD1
TGTGCCAGCAGTGACTCCCTATCCGGGACTAGTTTATACGAGCAGTACTTC | CASSDSLSGTSLYEQYF | TRBJ2-7 | TRBV28 | . | TRBD2
TGTGCCAGCAGCTTAGGATCCAGCGGGGGGACAGATACGCAGTATTTT | CASSLGSSGGTDTQYF | TRBJ2-3 | TRBV11-2 | . | TRBD2
TGTGCCACCCGAGCGGGAGGGCCGGGGAATGAGCAGTTCTTC | CATRAGGPGNEQFF | TRBJ2-1 | TRBV10-3 | . | TRBD2
TGTGCCAGTAGTATAGATAGCGGGGGTTCCTACAATGAGCAGTTCTTC | CASSIDSGGSYNEQFF | TRBJ2-1 | TRBV19 | . | TRBD2
TGCGCCAGCAGCCCCCCGCCAGCAGGGGAGACCCAGTACTTC | CASSPPPAGETQYF | TRBJ2-5 | TRBV4-1 | . | .
TGTGCCAGCAGCCTAGTAGTGGCCTACGAGCAGTACTTC | CASSLVVAYEQYF | TRBJ2-7 | TRBV6-5 | . | .
TGTGCCAGCAGCAATAGCGGAAGCACAGATACGCAGTATTTT | CASSNSGSTDTQYF | TRBJ2-3 | TRBV7-9 | . | .
TGTGCCACCGCCGAGGTAGCGGAAGAGACCCAGTACTTC | CATAEVAEETQYF | TRBJ2-5 | TRBV24-1 | . | .
TGTGCCAGCAGTGAGACTACCGGGACAGGGGAAGAGACCCAGTACTTC | CASSETTGTGEETQYF | TRBJ2-5 | TRBV6-1 | . | TRBD1
TGTGCCAGCAGTTACTCGTCTAGCGGGGGCTACGAGCAGTACTTC | CASSYSSSGGYEQYF | TRBJ2-7 | TRBV6-5 | . | TRBD2
TGTGCCAGCAGTCGCCCTAACAGGGGAGGAGAGACCCAGTACTTC | CASSRPNRGGETQYF | TRBJ2-5 | TRBV6-5 | few | .
TGTGCCAGCAGCTCATATAGCGGGGAGTACGAGCAGTACTTC | CASSSYSGEYEQYF | TRBJ2-7 | TRBV11-2 | . | TRBD2
TGTGCCAGCAGGATTGAGGGGGTTCAAGAGACCCAGTACTTC | CASRIEGVQETQYF | TRBJ2-5 | TRBV5-4 | . | .
TGTGCCAGCAGCATAAACCGGGACATCCTCCATCAGGGCACCGGGGAGCTGTTTTTT | CASSINRDILHQGTGELFF | TRBJ2-2 | TRBV5-8 | . | .
TGTGCCGGACGGGACAGGGTACGCTTCACCTTC | CAGRDRVRFTF | TRBJ1-2 | TRBV19 | . | TRBD1
TGTGCCAGCAGCGAATCTGGAGCGTACTTTGAGCAGTTCTTC | CASSESGAYFEQFF | TRBJ2-1 | TRBV28 | . | .
TGTGCCACCAGTGTAAAATCTAACTATGGCTACACCTTC | CATSVKSNYGYTF | TRBJ1-2 | TRBV24-1 | . | .
TGCGCCAGCTGGGGGCTGGGAGCGGGGGGGCCCTCCGGGGAGCTGTTTTTT | CASWGLGAGGPSGELFF | TRBJ2-2 | TRBV10-2 | . | TRBD2
TGCGCCAGCATGTCCCTAGCGGGAGGGGGTCAAGAGACCCAGTACTTC | CASMSLAGGGQETQYF | TRBJ2-5 | TRBV5-1 | . | TRBD2
TGTGCCAGCAGCTTGTGGGGACAGCCCAATAGCAATCAGCCCCAGCATTTT | CASSLWGQPNSNQPQHF | TRBJ1-5 | TRBV5-8 | . | TRBD1
TGTGCCAGCAGCGCCGAGACAAAGTCTTCCGCCACAGATACGCAGTATTTT | CASSAETKSSATDTQYF | TRBJ2-3 | TRBV5-4 | . | .
TGTGCCAGCGTAAGCGTCGGCCTCTCCTACGAGCAGTACTTC | CASVSVGLSYEQYF | TRBJ2-7 | TRBV6-5 | . | .
TGTGCCAGCAGCTACAGGGACAGGGGAAGCAATGAGCAGTTCTTC | CASSYRDRGSNEQFF | TRBJ2-1 | TRBV11-3 | . | TRBD1
TGTGCCAGCAGTGAAACCTGGCGGAATTCACCCCTCCACTTT | CASSETWRNSPLHF | TRBJ1-6 | TRBV6-1 | . | .
TGTGCCAGCTCACCAGAAGTGTGGGACAGGGATTACGCTTTCTTT | CASSPEVWDRDYAFF | TRBJ1-1 | TRBV18 | . | TRBD1
TGTGCCACCAGTGATTTAACAACTAGCGGAGGCACAGATACGCAGTATTTT | CATSDLTTSGGTDTQYF | TRBJ2-3 | TRBV24-1 | . | TRBD2
TGTGCCAGCAGCTTAAGTCGGCAGGTGAACACTGAAGCTTTCTTT | CASSLSRQVNTEAFF | TRBJ1-1 | TRBV5-5 | . | .
TGTGCCATCAGTGAGTTGCAGGGTGATGGCTACACCTTC | CAISELQGDGYTF | TRBJ1-2 | TRBV10-3 | . | .
TGTGCCACCAGCCCAACTACTACCACTAGCGGGGAGGAGACCCAGTACTTC | CATSPTTTTSGEETQYF | TRBJ2-5 | TRBV15 | . | TRBD2
TGCAGCGCGCAAAGGAGCGGCTCCTACGAGCAGTACTTC | CSAQRSGSYEQYF | TRBJ2-7 | TRBV29-1 | once | .
TGTGCCAGCAGCGTAGTAGATCAGAGGACTAGCGGGGGCGAGCAGTTCTTC | CASSVVDQRTSGGEQFF | TRBJ2-1 | TRBV9 | . | TRBD2
TGTGCCAGTAGTACCGGGGGATTGAACACTGAAGCTTTCTTT | CASSTGGLNTEAFF | TRBJ1-1 | TRBV19 | few | .
TGTGCCAGCAGCTTTGGAAGGACAGGGGCAGTGAACACTGAAGCTTTCTTT | CASSFGRTGAVNTEAFF | TRBJ1-1 | TRBV7-8 | . | TRBD1
TGTGCCAGCAGTTTTCTTAGCGGGAGGGTTGGCGAGCAGTACTTC | CASSFLSGRVGEQYF | TRBJ2-7 | TRBV28 | . | TRBD2
TGTGCCAGCAGCCCCAGCGGGGTCTCATTAACAGATACGCAGTATTTT | CASSPSGVSLTDTQYF | TRBJ2-3 | TRBV7-2 | . | TRBD2
TGCAGCGTTGATCTGAGGGACAGGGGGCGATACACTGAAGCTTTCTTT | CSVDLRDRGRYTEAFF | TRBJ1-1 | TRBV29-1 | . | TRBD1
TGTGCCAGCAGCGTCCGGACAGGGGGCAGAGATACGCAGTATTTT | CASSVRTGGRDTQYF | TRBJ2-3 | TRBV5-6 | . | TRBD1
TGTGCCAGCAGTGAAGCCGGGGGGATATCAACCTACGAGCAGTACTTC | CASSEAGGISTYEQYF | TRBJ2-7 | TRBV2 | . | TRBD2
TGTGCCAGCTCACCGATTTGGGGGACTAGCTCCTACAATGAGCAGTTCTTC | CASSPIWGTSSYNEQFF | TRBJ2-1 | TRBV18 | . | TRBD2
TGTGCCAGCAGTAGGGGGCTGAACACCGGGGAGCTGTTTTTT | CASSRGLNTGELFF | TRBJ2-2 | TRBV2 | . | TRBD1
TGTGCCAGCAGCTTGATCCCCGGCTCGGGTGGGGCCAACGTCCTGACTTTC | CASSLIPGSGGANVLTF | TRBJ2-6 | TRBV5-5 | . | .
TGTGCCACCAGCAGAGAACGGGTGACAGCTTCTGAAGCTTTCTTT | CATSRERVTASEAFF | TRBJ1-1 | TRBV15 | . | .
TGTGCCAGCAGCTCAATCACAGTGAACACTGAAGCTTTCTTT | CASSSITVNTEAFF | TRBJ1-1 | TRBV7-8 | . | .
TGTGCCAGCAGACCGGGACAGGGACGAGGTCAGCCCCAGCATTTT | CASRPGQGRGQPQHF | TRBJ1-5 | TRBV6-5 | . | TRBD1
TGCGCCAGCAGCTATCAGACAGGGTTGAGCTCCTACGAGCAGTACTTC | CASSYQTGLSSYEQYF | TRBJ2-7 | TRBV5-1 | . | TRBD1
TGTGCCAGCAGTTACAGTTACGGAGGGGCGAGAGGCTACACCTTC | CASSYSYGGARGYTF | TRBJ1-2 | TRBV6-5 | . | .
TGCAGTGCGAAGACAGTCGAAGCTTTCTTT | CSAKTVEAFF | TRBJ1-1 | TRBV20-1 | . | .
TGTGCCAGCTCTGTAGCCGGTAGCAATCAGCCCCAGCATTTT | CASSVAGSNQPQHF | TRBJ1-5 | TRBV2 | few | .
TGCGCCAGCAGCTCCCCCCTTATCTACGAGCAGTACTTC | CASSSPLIYEQYF | TRBJ2-7 | TRBV5-1 | . | .
TGTGCCAGCAGCTTAGGACAGGGAACCCGCGATACGCAGTATTTT | CASSLGQGTRDTQYF | TRBJ2-3 | TRBV7-8 | . | TRBD1
TGTGCCAGCAGCCAAGACGGGGAGGGCTGGGGCTACACCTTC | CASSQDGEGWGYTF | TRBJ1-2 | TRBV14 | . | .
TGTGCCAGCAGTTTAGCCAGCTACGGGGGGGTGACAGATACGCAGTATTTT | CASSLASYGGVTDTQYF | TRBJ2-3 | TRBV27 | . | TRBD2
TGTGCCAGCTCCACCCCAGGGGGCCAAGAGACCCAGTACTTC | CASSTPGGQETQYF | TRBJ2-5 | TRBV18 | . | TRBD1